The 18 T cell receptor beta chains below all came from one sample that was sequenced in a study of blood T cells in healthy people across ages. A second PCR, run for about 7 to 11 cycles, used a sample-barcoded 5' primer plus a J-beta primer mix. TCRdb ran MiXCR on the 5' RACE reads and lists one entry per CDR3 protein. The table has about 1.6 million distinct CDR3 sequences, around 36% seen once; the top ten hold around 11%. Sequenced material: blood. The receptors derive from a woman between 25 and 40 years old in good health.

A single count supports this clonotype. One end of the junction fails to match germline, which may point to a read error. This rearrangement joins TRBV7-8 to TRBJ2-1; 11 bases match TRBD2. Germline V CDR1 and CDR2: SGHVS, FQNEAQ. The CDR3 runs to 15 residues. This CDR3 reads CAGSKGLADYNEQFF. The CDR3 DNA follows: TGTGCCGGCAGCAAGGGACTAGCGGACTACAATGAGCAGTTCTTC.

This clonotype has only a few counts. The rearrangement links TRBV20-1 to TRBJ2-1; D uncertain. V was pared by 0 bases and J by 2 bases, with 8 bases between. The CDR3 totals 14 residues. Germline assignment: CDR1 DFQATT and CDR2 SNEGSKA (reference sequence). CDR3 sequence reads: CSARDGRTYNEQFF. The CDR3 DNA reads TGCAGTGCTAGAGATGGTCGGACCTACAATGAGCAGTTCTTC.

This clonotype has more than one count but fewer than ten. This chain uses TRBV4-2 with TRBJ2-5, with TRBD2 matching over 14 bases. This CDR3 has 17 amino acids. Germline V gene sequence: CDR1 LGHNA, CDR2 YNFKEQ. Trimming cost V 0 bases and J 3 bases; bases outside gene matches: 3. The CDR3 is CASSQEPGLAGEETQYF. The CDR3 region has the DNA TGTGCCAGCAGCCAAGAGCCGGGACTAGCGGGAGAAGAGACCCAGTACTTC.

In nucleotides, the CDR3 is TGTGCCAGCAGCCACTTAGGCTCCTTTGGAGATGAAAAACTGTTTTTT. Translation: CASSHLGSFGDEKLFF. The rearrangement uses TRBV3-1 and TRBJ1-4; D call uncertain. Germline CDR1 is LGHDT and CDR2 is YNNKEL (reference sequence). This CDR3 has 16 residues. Trimming pared 3 bases from V and 6 bases from J, leaving 17 bases between.

V gene TRBV27 combines with J gene TRBJ1-3, with a weak D call TRBD1 (6 bases). Trimming cost V 4 bases and J 4 bases, with 26 bases left between them. Germline lookup yields CDR1 MNHEY and CDR2 SMNVEV (reference sequence). The CDR3 contains 19 residues. The DNA for the CDR3 is TGTGCCAGCAGTTGCGGCGGGGGCGCACAGTCCTCCTACGGAAACACCATATATTTT. Translating gives CASSCGGGAQSSYGNTIYF.

The chain links TRBV20-1 to TRBJ2-7, with 7 positions matching TRBD1. CDR1 is DFQATT and CDR2 is SNEGSKA in the germline V gene (reference sequence). The V gene end was trimmed by 3 bases and the J gene end by 2 bases; junction bases not matched to a gene: 7. The CDR3 spans 14 residues. CDR3 residues: CSASSDREPYEQYF. The DNA for the CDR3 is TGCAGTGCTAGCAGCGACAGGGAGCCCTACGAGCAGTACTTC.

This sequence joins TRBV20-1 and TRBJ2-1; 11 bases are shared with TRBD2. Germline CDR1 DFQATT, CDR2 SNEGSKA (reference sequence). V lost 5 bases to trimming and J lost 10 bases; unmatched junction nucleotides: 13. CDR3 length: 15 amino acids. The CDR3 DNA is TGCAGTGCTTATCTACTAGCGGGAGAAGAGAACGAGCAGTTCTTC. Its translation is CSAYLLAGEENEQFF.

V and J are TRBV5-6 and TRBJ1-1; perhaps TRBD1 as D (5 bases). Trimming pared 3 bases from V and 0 bases from J, leaving 12 bases between. Germline CDR1 reads SGHDT; CDR2 reads YYEEEE. This CDR3 has 15 amino acids. Written as DNA, the CDR3 is TGTGCCAGCAGCTCGTGGGTGGACATGAACACTGAAGCTTTCTTT. It translates to CASSSWVDMNTEAFF. Supplemented by reference TRBV5-6 and TRBJ1-1, the full variable domain reads DAGVTQSPTHLIKTRGQQVTLRCSPKSGHDTVSWYQQALGQGPQFIFQYYEEEERQRGNFPDRFSGHQFPNYSSELNVNALLLGDSALYLCASSSWVDMNTEAFFGQGTRLTVV.

J is TRBJ2-1 and V is TRBV6-4; the D is unclear. V lost 6 bases, J lost 4 bases, and 16 bases lay in between. The CDR3 length is 15 residues. CDR1 and CDR2 from the germline V gene are MRHNA and SNTAGT. In nucleotides, the CDR3 is TGTGCCAGCAGCTACAGCTATCAGTTATACAATGAGCAGTTCTTC. Amino acid sequence: CASSYSYQLYNEQFF.

The V and J genes are TRBV6-1 and TRBJ2-2; D ambiguous. Trimming removed 1 base at V and 8 bases at J, with 11 bases between. CDR1 and CDR2 from the germline V gene are MNHNS and SASEGT. The CDR3 sequence is 14 residues long. The CDR3 DNA sequence: TGTGCCAGCAGTGAAGATCTGCTGTTTGGGGAGCTGTTTTTT. It is translated as CASSEDLLFGELFF.

The table lists this clonotype with a few counts. The chain links TRBV3-1 to TRBJ2-5; the D is unclear. The V end was cut by 1 base, the J end by 2 bases, with 11 bases between. CDR1 is LGHDT, CDR2 YNNKEL, per germline (reference sequence). The CDR3 spans 15 residues. The CDR3 nucleotides are TGTGCCAGCAGCCAAGGGGTGACTCGACAAGAGACCCAGTACTTC. As protein: CASSQGVTRQETQYF.

About this clonotype: Sequence at one end of the junction differs from germline and may be a read error. The V and J genes are TRBV27 and TRBJ2-7; no firm D call. The germline V gene encodes CDR1 MNHEY and CDR2 SMNVEV (reference sequence). The CDR3 is 11 amino acids. CDR3 in amino acids: CASSLGGERYF. The CDR3 nucleotides read TGTGCCAGCAGTTTGGGTGGAGAGCGGTACTTC.

This clonotype was recorded a few times. This chain uses TRBV5-6 with TRBJ2-5, with D possibly TRBD2 on 5 matching bases. The ends were cut back, 0 bases at V and 3 bases at J, with 9 bases in the middle. The CDR3 sequence is 14 residues long. Germline V CDR1 and CDR2: SGHDT, YYEEEE. This CDR3 is CASSLGGRKETQYF. Here the CDR3 DNA reads TGTGCCAGCAGCTTGGGTGGGAGAAAAGAGACCCAGTACTTC.

The rearrangement uses TRBV30 and TRBJ1-5; 7 nucleotides match TRBD1. This CDR3 is 13 amino acids long. From germline, CDR1 is GTSNPN and CDR2 SVGIG (reference sequence). The ends lost 2 bases at V and 7 bases at J; junction bases unmatched: 5. The CDR3 is CAWSSGGIQPQHF. The CDR3 DNA is TGTGCCTGGAGTTCAGGGGGAATACAGCCCCAGCATTTT.

The chain links TRBV5-1 to TRBJ1-1; D gene unclear. Trimming cost V 7 bases and J 0 bases, with 13 bases left between them. The CDR3 runs to 14 residues. Germline-derived CDR1 and CDR2 are SGHRS and YFSETQ. The CDR3 sequence is CASRKEDLNTEAFF. In nucleotides, the CDR3 is TGCGCCAGCCGTAAGGAGGACTTGAACACTGAAGCTTTCTTT. The variable domain in full, completed from reference TRBV5-1 and TRBJ1-1, reads KAGVTQTPRYLIKTRGQQVTLSCSPISGHRSVSWYQQTPGQGLQFLFEYFSETQRNKGNFPGRFSGRQFSNSRSEMNVSTLELGDSALYLCASRKEDLNTEAFFGQGTRLTVV.

The V gene is TRBV10-3, the J gene TRBJ2-2, with D tentatively TRBD2 (6 bases). This CDR3 is 13 amino acids long. Trimming stripped 8 bases from V and 4 bases from J, with 11 bases between. CDR1 and CDR2 (germline): ENHRY, SYGVKD. The CDR3 nucleotides read TGTGCCATCGCGGGACTCCTCACCGGGGAGCTGTTTTTT. As protein: CAIAGLLTGELFF.

This clonotype came up a few times. The V gene is TRBV18, the J gene TRBJ1-2; 10 nucleotides line up with TRBD1. Trimming cost V 3 bases and J 4 bases; bases outside gene matches: 8. Germline V gene sequence: CDR1 KGHSH, CDR2 LQKENI. This CDR3 is built from 16 residues. CDR3 nucleotide sequence: TGTGCCAGCTCACCTATCCGGGACAGGGGTAGCTATGGCTACACCTTC. Translating it yields CASSPIRDRGSYGYTF.

The chain combines TRBV7-9 with TRBJ2-2, with TRBD2 identical over 7 bases. The CDR3 runs to 14 residues. Germline CDR1 SEHNR, CDR2 FQNEAQ (reference sequence). Trimming took 6 bases from V and 4 from J; bases not matched to a gene: 5. DNA for the CDR3: TGTGCCAGCAGGAGCGCTAGCGGCACCGGGGAGCTGTTTTTT. This translates into CASRSASGTGELFF.